Each of the 19 T cell receptor beta chains below was sequenced from the same sample in a study of shared clonotypes between healthy human individuals. Libraries were prepared by immunoSEQ multiplex PCR; TCRdb keeps only in-frame clonotypes and omits some of them. Here the sample spans 2 million to 2.5 million clones, approximately 95% being singletons. Sequencing was performed on naive CD4+ T cells from PBMCs. This sample's subset: CD45RA+ positively selected. All receptors derive from a man aged 18 to 30 in good health. Some clones in this sample may be carry-over from other donors' samples.

The V and J genes are TRBV10-3 and TRBJ2-1; D remains ambiguous. The CDR3 length is 13 residues. The germline V gene has CDR1 ENHRY and CDR2 SYGVKD. V was pared by 1 base and J by 8 bases, with 9 bases between. As DNA, the CDR3 is TGTGCCATCAGTGAGTATTCAGGTGATGAGCAGTTCTTC. Protein: CAISEYSGDEQFF.

The rearrangement links TRBV27 to TRBJ2-6; no clear D. The germline V gene has CDR1 MNHEY and CDR2 SMNVEV (reference sequence). The CDR3 extends over 14 amino acids. V was shortened by 10 bases and J by 0 bases, with 10 bases between the two germline ends. Written as DNA, the CDR3 is TGTGCCACCTCCCTTGGCTCTGGGGCCAACGTCCTGACTTTC. Translated: CATSLGSGANVLTF.

This chain joins TRBV18 and TRBJ1-2; the D gene is possibly TRBD1 (5 bases). Germline lookup yields CDR1 KGHSH and CDR2 LQKENI. The CDR3 runs to 17 residues. V shed 3 bases and J shed 0 bases, with 17 bases lying between them. CDR3 DNA sequence: TGTGCCAGCTCACCGGGGCAGATTCAAATCTCTAACTATGGCTACACCTTC. Protein: CASSPGQIQISNYGYTF.

The chain links TRBV10-3 to TRBJ2-7; D assignment may be TRBD1 or TRBD2 (8 bases each). The CDR3 contains 14 residues. CDR1 is ENHRY, CDR2 SYGVKD, per germline. V was shortened by 10 bases and J by 7 bases, with 23 bases between the two germline ends. The CDR3 sequence: CATGGTAGVGEQYF. CDR3 bases: TGTGCCACAGGGGGCACAGCGGGAGTTGGTGAGCAGTACTTC.

About this clone itself: The same CDR3 is also encoded by other DNA sequences in this sample. The rearrangement joins TRBV11-2 to TRBJ1-1; the D is unclear. The CDR3 runs to 11 residues. V lost 1 base to trimming and J lost 8 bases, with 5 bases between them. Per germline, CDR1 SGHAT and CDR2 FQNNGV. CDR3 coding DNA: TGTGCCAGCAGCTTAGGGGTAGAAGCTTTCTTT. It codes for CASSLGVEAFF.

The rearrangement joins TRBV27 to TRBJ1-1; TRBD1 agrees at 7 bases. The germline CDR1 and CDR2 sequences are MNHEY and SMNVEV (reference sequence). The CDR3 has 14 residues. The V gene end was trimmed by 3 bases and the J gene end by 1 base; junction bases not matched to a gene: 2. For the CDR3, the DNA is TGTGCCAGCAGTTTCAGGGGGGGGAACACTGAAGCTTTCTTT. Its protein is CASSFRGGNTEAFF.

The CDR3 region has the DNA TGTGCCAGCAACACACTGGGCACTGAAGCTTTCTTT. Its translation is CASNTLGTEAFF. The chain combines TRBV25-1 with TRBJ1-1; D call uncertain. The CDR3 extends over 12 amino acids. V was clipped by 7 bases and J by 4 bases, with 10 bases between them. Germline CDR1 reads MGHDK; CDR2 reads SYGVNS.

V and J are TRBV5-1 and TRBJ2-2; D is ambiguous. The CDR3 has 14 amino acids. V was clipped by 1 base and J by 4 bases, with 8 bases between them. Germline V CDR1 and CDR2: SGHRS, YFSETQ. CDR3 loop: CASSLLLGTGELFF. The CDR3 DNA reads as TGCGCCAGCAGCTTGCTGTTGGGCACCGGGGAGCTGTTTTTT.

As concerns this clone: Distinct nucleotide sequences in the sample also encode this CDR3. In DNA, the CDR3 is TGTGCCAGCAGTTTATCCTCCTACAATGAGCAGTTCTTC. It translates to CASSLSSYNEQFF. J is TRBJ2-1 and V is TRBV28; no firm D call. Per germline, CDR1 MDHEN and CDR2 SYDVKM. The CDR3 is 13 residues long. Deletions cut 1 base from V and 0 bases from J, with 1 base between.

J is TRBJ1-2 and V is TRBV19; D is undetermined. The CDR3 has 11 residues. CDR1 is LNHDA and CDR2 is SQIVND in the germline V gene (reference sequence). Trimming left V 7 bases short and J 7 bases short, with 10 bases between. The CDR3 reads CASKREAGYTF. As DNA, the CDR3 is TGTGCCAGTAAAAGGGAGGCTGGCTACACCTTC.

The chain couples TRBV10-3 to TRBJ1-1, with a weak D call TRBD1 (5 bases). V lost 6 bases to trimming and J lost 7 bases, with 15 bases between them. The CDR3 length is 13 residues. CDR1 and CDR2 (germline): ENHRY, SYGVKD. CDR3 nucleotides: TGTGCCATCAGGAAGGGACCGACTATTGAAGCTTTCTTT. Translated, it gives CAIRKGPTIEAFF.

V and J are TRBV9 and TRBJ1-1; TRBD1 matches at 9 bases. The V gene end was trimmed by 3 bases and the J gene end by 5 bases; junction bases not matched to a gene: 5. The CDR3 extends over 14 amino acids. The germline V gene encodes CDR1 SGDLS and CDR2 YYNGEE. CDR3 in amino acids: CASSEQGATTEAFF. CDR3 DNA sequence: TGTGCCAGCAGCGAACAGGGGGCGACGACTGAAGCTTTCTTT.

The chain uses TRBV5-6 and TRBJ2-5; 9 positions agree with TRBD2. The trim removed 0 bases at V and 5 bases at J, leaving 8 bases unmatched. CDR1 is SGHDT, CDR2 YYEEEE, per germline. The CDR3 has 16 residues. The DNA of the CDR3 is TGTGCCAGCAGCTTGGTTAATAGCGGGAGAGCGGAGACCCAGTACTTC. It translates to CASSLVNSGRAETQYF.

This sequence joins TRBV18 and TRBJ1-4; 7 nucleotides line up with TRBD1. The CDR3 loop spans 15 amino acids. V gave up 3 bases and J gave up 4 bases; unmatched junction bases: 5. The germline V gene encodes CDR1 KGHSH and CDR2 LQKENI. The CDR3 sequence: CASSPSDRLNEKLFF. The DNA of the CDR3 is TGTGCCAGCTCACCGTCGGACAGGCTTAATGAAAAACTGTTTTTT.

Of note for this clone: The junction shows a germline mismatch at one end, possibly a read error. Additional DNA sequences in this sample encode the identical CDR3. The chain couples TRBV30 to TRBJ1-3; 8 bases line up with TRBD1. The CDR3 consists of 15 residues. Per germline, CDR1 GTSNPN and CDR2 SVGIG (reference sequence). CDR3 in amino acids: CAWSVRGQEGNTIYF. The CDR3 DNA follows: TGCGCCTGGAGTGTACGGGGACAGGAAGGAAACACCATATATTTT.

On this clone itself: Other DNA variants within this sample encode the same CDR3. The chain is built from TRBV18 and TRBJ2-3; D may match TRBD1 or TRBD2 (5 bases each). The CDR3 is 14 residues long. The germline V gene has CDR1 KGHSH and CDR2 LQKENI. V shed 3 bases and J shed 1 base, with 8 bases lying between them. CDR3 bases: TGTGCCAGCTCACCTGGGACCCGCACAGATACGCAGTATTTT. Its translation: CASSPGTRTDTQYF.

The rearrangement uses TRBV19 and TRBJ1-5; no clear D gene. From germline, CDR1 is LNHDA and CDR2 SQIVND (reference sequence). The length of the CDR3 is 15 residues. Trimming pared 11 bases from V and 3 bases from J, leaving 20 bases between. This chain's CDR3 is CACRKEDIANQPQHF. The DNA for the CDR3 is TGTGCCTGCAGGAAAGAGGATATAGCCAATCAGCCCCAGCATTTT.

CDR3: CASSQDGDSLNTEAFF. The CDR3 nucleotides are TGTGCCAGCAGCCAGGATGGGGACAGCTTGAACACTGAAGCTTTCTTT. V gene TRBV4-2 combines with J gene TRBJ1-1, with TRBD1 matching over 7 bases. From germline, CDR1 is LGHNA and CDR2 YNFKEQ. The ends lost 3 bases at V and 0 bases at J; junction bases unmatched: 7. The CDR3 spans 16 residues.

The chain recombines TRBV28 with TRBJ2-3; 11 bases fit TRBD2. Germline V gives CDR1 MDHEN, CDR2 SYDVKM. The CDR3 consists of 19 residues. Trimming took 6 bases from V and 2 from J; bases not matched to a gene: 16. CDR3 region: CASSLLGLAGRGATDTQYF. CDR3 nucleotides: TGTGCCAGCAGCCTGCTAGGACTAGCGGGTAGAGGGGCCACAGATACGCAGTATTTT.